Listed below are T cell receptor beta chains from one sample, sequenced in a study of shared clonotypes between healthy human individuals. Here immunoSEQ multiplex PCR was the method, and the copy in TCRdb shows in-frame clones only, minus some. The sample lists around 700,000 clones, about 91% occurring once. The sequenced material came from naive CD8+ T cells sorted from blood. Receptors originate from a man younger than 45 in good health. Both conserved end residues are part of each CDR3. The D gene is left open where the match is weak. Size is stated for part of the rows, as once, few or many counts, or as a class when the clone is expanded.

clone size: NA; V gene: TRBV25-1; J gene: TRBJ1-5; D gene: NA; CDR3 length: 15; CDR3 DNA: TGTGCCAGCAGTCCCCCCAGGGAGCGCAATCAGCCCCAGCATTTT; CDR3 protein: CASSPPRERNQPQHF
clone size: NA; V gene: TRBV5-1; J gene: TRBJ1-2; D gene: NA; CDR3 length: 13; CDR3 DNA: TGCGCCAGCAGCTTGAACAGTGACTATGGCTACACCTTC; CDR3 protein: CASSLNSDYGYTF
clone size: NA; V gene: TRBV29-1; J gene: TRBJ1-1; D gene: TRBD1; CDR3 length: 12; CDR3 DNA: TGCAGCGGGGGACAGGTAAAATCTGAAGCTTTCTTT; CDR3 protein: CSGGQVKSEAFF
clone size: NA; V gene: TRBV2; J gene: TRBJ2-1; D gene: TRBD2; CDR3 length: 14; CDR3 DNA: TGTGCCAGCCCGACTAGCGGGATCCCCCATGAGCAGTTCTTC; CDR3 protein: CASPTSGIPHEQFF
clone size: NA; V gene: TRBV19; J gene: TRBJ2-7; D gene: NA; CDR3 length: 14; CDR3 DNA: TGTGCCAGTAGTATAGTGGACGCCTCCGGCGAGCAGTACTTC; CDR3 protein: CASSIVDASGEQYF
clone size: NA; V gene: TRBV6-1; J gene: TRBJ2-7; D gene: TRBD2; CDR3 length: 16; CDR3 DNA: TGTGCCAGCAGTGAACCTCTAGCGGGGACATCCTACGAGCAGTACTTC; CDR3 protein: CASSEPLAGTSYEQYF
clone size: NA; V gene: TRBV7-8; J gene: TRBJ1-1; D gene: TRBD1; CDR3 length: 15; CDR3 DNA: TGTGCCAGCAGCTTAGAGCCAGGGGGAGACACTGAAGCTTTCTTT; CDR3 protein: CASSLEPGGDTEAFF
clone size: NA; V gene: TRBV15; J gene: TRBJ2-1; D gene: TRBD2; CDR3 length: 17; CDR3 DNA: TGTGCCACCAGCAGACTCGGGACTAGCGATGAGTACAATGAGCAGTTCTTC; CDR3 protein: CATSRLGTSDEYNEQFF
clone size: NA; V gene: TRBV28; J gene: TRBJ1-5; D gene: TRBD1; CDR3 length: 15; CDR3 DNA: TGTGCCAGCAGTTTAAGGGAGGGGGCGTGGCAGCCCCAGCATTTT; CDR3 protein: CASSLREGAWQPQHF
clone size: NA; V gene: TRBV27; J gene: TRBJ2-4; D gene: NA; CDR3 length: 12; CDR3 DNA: TGTGCCAGCAGGCTCGAGGCAGGGCCACAGTACTTC; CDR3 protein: CASRLEAGPQYF
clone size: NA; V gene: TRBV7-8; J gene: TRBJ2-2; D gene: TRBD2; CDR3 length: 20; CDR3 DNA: TGTGCCAGCAGCTGGCGGACTAGCGGGAGGGAGGGGGAGGACACCGGGGAGCTGTTTTTT; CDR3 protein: CASSWRTSGREGEDTGELFF
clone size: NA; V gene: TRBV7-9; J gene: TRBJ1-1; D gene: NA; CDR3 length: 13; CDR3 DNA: TGTGCCAGCGTGGACAGCCTGAACACTGAAGCTTTCTTT; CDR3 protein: CASVDSLNTEAFF
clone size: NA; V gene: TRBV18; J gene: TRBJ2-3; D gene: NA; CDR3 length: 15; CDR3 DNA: TGTGCCAGCTCACCCCCCGGCGGAGACACAGATACGCAGTATTTT; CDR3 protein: CASSPPGGDTDTQYF
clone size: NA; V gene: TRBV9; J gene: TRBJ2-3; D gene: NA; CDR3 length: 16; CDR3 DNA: TGTGCCCGCAGCGCCGAGGGGGGCCGGGGGATAGATACGCAGTATTTT; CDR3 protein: CARSAEGGRGIDTQYF
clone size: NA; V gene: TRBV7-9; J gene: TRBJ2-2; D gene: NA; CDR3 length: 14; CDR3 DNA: TGTGCCAGCGAGCGAACAGCCTACACCGGGGAGCTGTTTTTT; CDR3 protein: CASERTAYTGELFF
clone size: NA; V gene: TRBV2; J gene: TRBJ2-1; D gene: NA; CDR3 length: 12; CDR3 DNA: TGTGCCAGCGGGGAGGCCCCCAATGAGCAGTTCTTC; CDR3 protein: CASGEAPNEQFF
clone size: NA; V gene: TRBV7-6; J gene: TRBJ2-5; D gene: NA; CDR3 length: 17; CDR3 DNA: TGTGCCAGCAGCTTAGAATTAGCTGGGACCAGCGGAGAGACCCAGTACTTC; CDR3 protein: CASSLELAGTSGETQYF
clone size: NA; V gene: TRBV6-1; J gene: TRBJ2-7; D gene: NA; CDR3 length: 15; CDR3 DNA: TGTGCCAGCTCGAATTTACACGCTACAACCTACGAGCAGTACTTC; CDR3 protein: CASSNLHATTYEQYF
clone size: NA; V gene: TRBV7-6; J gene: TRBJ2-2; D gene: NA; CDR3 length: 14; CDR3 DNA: TGTGCCAGCAGCTTAGTGAACCCCGCCGGGGAGCTGTTTTTT; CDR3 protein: CASSLVNPAGELFF
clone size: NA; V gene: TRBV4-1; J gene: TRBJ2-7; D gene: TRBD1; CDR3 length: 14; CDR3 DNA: TGCGCCAGCAGCGTCGACAGGGTGGTCGACGAGCAGTACTTC; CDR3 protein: CASSVDRVVDEQYF
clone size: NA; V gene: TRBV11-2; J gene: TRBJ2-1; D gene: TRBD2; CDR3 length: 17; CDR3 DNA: TGTGCCAGCAGCTTAGGGCGGGAGGGAGTCGTGTCTAATGAGCAGTTCTTC; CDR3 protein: CASSLGREGVVSNEQFF
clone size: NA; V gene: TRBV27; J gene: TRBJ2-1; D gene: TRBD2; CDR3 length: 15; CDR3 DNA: TGTGCCAGCAGTACCGGGACTAGCGTTTTCAATGAGCAGTTCTTC; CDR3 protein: CASSTGTSVFNEQFF
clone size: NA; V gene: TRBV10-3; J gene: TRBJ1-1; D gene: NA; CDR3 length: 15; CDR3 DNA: TGTGCCATCAGTGATGTGAGGACTGTGAACACTGAAGCTTTCTTT; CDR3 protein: CAISDVRTVNTEAFF
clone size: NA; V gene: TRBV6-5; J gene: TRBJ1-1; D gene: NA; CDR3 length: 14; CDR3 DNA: TGTGCCAGCAGTTACTCGTCAGCAAACACTGAAGCTTTCTTT; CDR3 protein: CASSYSSANTEAFF
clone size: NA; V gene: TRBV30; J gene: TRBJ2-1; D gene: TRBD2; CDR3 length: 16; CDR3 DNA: TGTGCCTGGAGCGGGACTAGCGGGAGTATCTACAATGAGCAGTTCTTC; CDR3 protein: CAWSGTSGSIYNEQFF
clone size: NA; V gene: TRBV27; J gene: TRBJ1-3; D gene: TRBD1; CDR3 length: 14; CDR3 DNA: TGTGCCAGCAGTTTGACAGGGACTGGAAACACCATATATTTT; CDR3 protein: CASSLTGTGNTIYF
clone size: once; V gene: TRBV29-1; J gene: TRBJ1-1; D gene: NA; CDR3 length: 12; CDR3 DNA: TGCAGCGTGACCAGGGTGGGCACTGAAGCTTTCTTT; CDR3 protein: CSVTRVGTEAFF
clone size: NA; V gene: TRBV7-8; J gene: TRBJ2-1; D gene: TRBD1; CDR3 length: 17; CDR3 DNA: TGTGCCAGCAGTCCTACCAGACCGGGACAGACTAACAATGAGCAGTTCTTC; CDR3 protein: CASSPTRPGQTNNEQFF
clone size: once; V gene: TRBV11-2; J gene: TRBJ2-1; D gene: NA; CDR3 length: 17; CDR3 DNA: TGTGCCAGCAGTATTCGCCCAGGGGGGGTTACCTACAATGAGCAGTTCTTC; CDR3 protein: CASSIRPGGVTYNEQFF
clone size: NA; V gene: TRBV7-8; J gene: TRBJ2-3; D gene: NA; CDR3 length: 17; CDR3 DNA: TGTGCCAGCAGCTTAATTTTTTCGGCAGCTAGCACAGATACGCAGTATTTT; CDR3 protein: CASSLIFSAASTDTQYF
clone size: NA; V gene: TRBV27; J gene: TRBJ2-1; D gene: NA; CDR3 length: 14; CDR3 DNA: TGTGCCAGCAGTTTACTAGGATGGAGGAATGAGCAGTTCTTC; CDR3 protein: CASSLLGWRNEQFF
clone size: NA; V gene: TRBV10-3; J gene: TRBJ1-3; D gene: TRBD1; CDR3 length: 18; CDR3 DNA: TGTGCCATCGGAACAAGGGACAGCACCGAGGTGCCTGGAAACACCATATATTTT; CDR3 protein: CAIGTRDSTEVPGNTIYF
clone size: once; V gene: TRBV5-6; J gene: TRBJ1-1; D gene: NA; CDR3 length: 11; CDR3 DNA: TGTGCCAGCAGCTTAGGTACTGAAGCTTTCTTT; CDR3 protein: CASSLGTEAFF
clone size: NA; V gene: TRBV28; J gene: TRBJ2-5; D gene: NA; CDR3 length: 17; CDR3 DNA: TGTGCCAGCAGTTTATTGTTTCAGCACGAGGTGCAAGAGACCCAGTACTTC; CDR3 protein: CASSLLFQHEVQETQYF
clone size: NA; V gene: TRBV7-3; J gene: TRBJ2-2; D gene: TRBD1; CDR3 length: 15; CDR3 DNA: TGTGCCAGCAGCCAGGGACAGGGAGACACCGGGGAGCTGTTTTTT; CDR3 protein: CASSQGQGDTGELFF
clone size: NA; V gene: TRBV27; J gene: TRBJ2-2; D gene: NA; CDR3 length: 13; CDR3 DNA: TGTGCCAGCAGAGGGGGGCACACCGGGGAGCTGTTTTTT; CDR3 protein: CASRGGHTGELFF
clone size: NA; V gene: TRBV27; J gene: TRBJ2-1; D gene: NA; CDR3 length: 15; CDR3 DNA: TGTGCCAGCAGTTTACGGGGACTGCTAGACAATGAGCAGTTCTTC; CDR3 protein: CASSLRGLLDNEQFF